The clone carrying this T cell receptor (beta chain) showed up just a few times. The data belong to a study of T cells after somatic rescue of genetic block. Here immunoSEQ multiplex PCR was the method, and the copy in TCRdb shows in-frame clones only, minus some. The sample consists of 70,000 to 85,000 clones, approximately 91% of them appearing once. Trimming cost V 6 bases and J 6 bases, with 18 bases left between them. This CDR3 has 15 amino acids. Germline CDR1 is SNHLY and CDR2 is FYNNEI. This clonotype was obtained from a man younger than 45. This chain uses TRBV2 with TRBJ1-5; possible D gene TRBD1, 5 bases. The sequencing sample was made of peripheral blood mononuclear cells (PBMCs). Here the CDR3 reads CASSEFWGSLQPQHF. In DNA, the CDR3 is TGTGCCAGCAGCGAGTTTTGGGGGTCACTTCAGCCCCAGCATTTT. The whole variable domain, remainder taken from reference TRBV2 and TRBJ1-5, is EPEVTQTPSHQVTQMGQEVILRCVPISNHLYFYWYRQILGQKVEFLVSFYNNEISEKSEIFDDQFSVERPDGSNFTLKIRSTKLEDSAMYFCASSEFWGSLQPQHFGDGTRLSIL.